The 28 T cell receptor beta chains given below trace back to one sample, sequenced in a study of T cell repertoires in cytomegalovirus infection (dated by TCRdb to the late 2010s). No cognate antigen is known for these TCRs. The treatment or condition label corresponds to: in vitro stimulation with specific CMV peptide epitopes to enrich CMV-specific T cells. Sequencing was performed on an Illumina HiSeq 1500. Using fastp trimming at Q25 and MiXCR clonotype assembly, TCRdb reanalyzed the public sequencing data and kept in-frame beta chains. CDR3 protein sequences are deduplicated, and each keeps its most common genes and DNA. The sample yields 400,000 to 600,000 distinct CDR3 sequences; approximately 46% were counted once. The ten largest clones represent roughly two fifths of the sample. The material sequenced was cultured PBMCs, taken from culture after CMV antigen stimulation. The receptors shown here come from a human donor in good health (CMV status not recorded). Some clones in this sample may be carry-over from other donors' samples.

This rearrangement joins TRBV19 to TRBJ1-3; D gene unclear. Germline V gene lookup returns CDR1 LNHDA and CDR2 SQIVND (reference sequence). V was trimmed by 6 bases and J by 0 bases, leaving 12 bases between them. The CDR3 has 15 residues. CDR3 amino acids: CASSQSFFSGNTIYF. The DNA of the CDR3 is TGTGCCAGTAGCCAATCGTTCTTCTCTGGAAACACCATATATTTT.

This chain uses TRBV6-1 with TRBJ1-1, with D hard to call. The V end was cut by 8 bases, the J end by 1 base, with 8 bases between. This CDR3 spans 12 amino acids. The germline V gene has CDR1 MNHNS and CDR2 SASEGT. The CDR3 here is CASPGWNTEAFF. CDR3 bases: TGTGCCAGCCCGGGATGGAACACTGAAGCTTTCTTT.

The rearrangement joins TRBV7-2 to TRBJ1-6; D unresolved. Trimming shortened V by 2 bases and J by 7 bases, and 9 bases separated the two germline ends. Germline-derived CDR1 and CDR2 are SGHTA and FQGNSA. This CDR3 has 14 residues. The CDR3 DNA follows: TGTGCCAGCAGCTTATCGGGGAACAATTCACCCCTCCACTTT. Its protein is CASSLSGNNSPLHF. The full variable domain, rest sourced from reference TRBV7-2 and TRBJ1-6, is GAGVSQSPSNKVTEKGKDVELRCDPISGHTALYWYRQSLGQGLEFLIYFQGNSAPDKSGLPSDRFSAERTGGSVSTLTIQRTQQEDSAVYLCASSLSGNNSPLHFGNGTRLTVT.

DNA of the CDR3: TGTGCCAGCTCATCGACAGGGAACGAGCAGTACTTC. This codes for CASSSTGNEQYF. The gene calls are TRBV18 and TRBJ2-7, with 7 bases identical to TRBD1. Germline V gene lookup returns CDR1 KGHSH and CDR2 LQKENI. The CDR3 is 12 amino acids. Trimming removed 5 bases from V and 5 bases from J; junction bases left unmatched: 3.

DNA of the CDR3: TGTGCCAGCAGAATCGAACTGTCGAACACCGGGGAGCTGTTTTTT. It specifies CASRIELSNTGELFF. The chain couples TRBV6-6 to TRBJ2-2; D not certain. V was clipped by 6 bases and J by 0 bases, with 11 bases between them. CDR3 length equals 15 residues. The V gene's germline CDR1 is MNHNY and CDR2 SVGAGI (reference sequence).

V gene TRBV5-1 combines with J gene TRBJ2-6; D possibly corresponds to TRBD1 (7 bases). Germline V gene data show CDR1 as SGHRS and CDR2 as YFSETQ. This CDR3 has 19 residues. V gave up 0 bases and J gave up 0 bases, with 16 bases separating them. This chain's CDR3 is CASSLAGGQLVSGANVLTF. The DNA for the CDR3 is TGCGCCAGCAGCTTGGCCGGGGGACAGCTCGTCTCTGGGGCCAACGTCCTGACTTTC.

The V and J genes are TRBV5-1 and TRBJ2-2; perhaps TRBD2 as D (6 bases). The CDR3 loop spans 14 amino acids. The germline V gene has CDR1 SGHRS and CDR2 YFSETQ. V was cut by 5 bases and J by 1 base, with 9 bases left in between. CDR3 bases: TGCGCCAGCAGGGGCGGGGAGAACACCGGGGAGCTGTTTTTT. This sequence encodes CASRGGENTGELFF.

CDR3 DNA: TGTGCCAGCCTGGCGGTCTTGGGGGGGCGTGATACATTGGGAGTTTTTAACTATGGCTACACCTTC. It specifies CASLAVLGGRDTLGVFNYGYTF. The chain uses TRBV28 and TRBJ1-2, with a weak D call TRBD1 (6 bases). Germline CDR1 MDHEN, CDR2 SYDVKM. The CDR3 is 22 amino acids. Trimming stripped 8 bases from V and 1 base from J, with 38 bases between.

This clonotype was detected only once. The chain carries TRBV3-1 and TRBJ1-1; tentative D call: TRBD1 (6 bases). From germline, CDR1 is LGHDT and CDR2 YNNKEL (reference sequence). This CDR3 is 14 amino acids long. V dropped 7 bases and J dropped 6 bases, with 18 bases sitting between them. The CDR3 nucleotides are TGTGCCAGCAAATTTAGGGGGGCGCGAGCTGAAGCTTTCTTT. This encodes CASKFRGARAEAFF.

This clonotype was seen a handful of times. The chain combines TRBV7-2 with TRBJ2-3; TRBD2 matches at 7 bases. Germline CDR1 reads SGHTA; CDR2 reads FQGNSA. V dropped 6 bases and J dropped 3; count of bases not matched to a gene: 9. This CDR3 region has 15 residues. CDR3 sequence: CASRIRASGTDTQYF. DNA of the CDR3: TGTGCCAGCAGAATTCGGGCTAGCGGAACAGATACGCAGTATTTT.

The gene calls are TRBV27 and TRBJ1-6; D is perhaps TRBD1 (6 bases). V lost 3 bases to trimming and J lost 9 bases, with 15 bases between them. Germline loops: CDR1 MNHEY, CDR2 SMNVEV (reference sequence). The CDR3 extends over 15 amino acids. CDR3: CASSFLSRGGSPLHF. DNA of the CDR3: TGTGCCAGCAGTTTCCTAAGCAGGGGCGGTTCACCCCTCCACTTT.

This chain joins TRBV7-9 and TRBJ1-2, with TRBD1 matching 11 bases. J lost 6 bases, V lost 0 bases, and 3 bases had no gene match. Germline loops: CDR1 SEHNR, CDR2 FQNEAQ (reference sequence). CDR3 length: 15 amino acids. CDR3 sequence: CASSLARTGGHGYTF. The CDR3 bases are TGTGCCAGCAGCTTAGCCCGGACAGGGGGCCATGGCTACACCTTC. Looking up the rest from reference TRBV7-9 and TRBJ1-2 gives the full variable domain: DTGVSQNPRHKITKRGQNVTFRCDPISEHNRLYWYRQTLGQGPEFLTYFQNEAQLEKSRLLSDRFSAERPKGSFSTLEIQRTEQGDSAMYLCASSLARTGGHGYTFGSGTRLTVV.

CDR3: CATVLAGTDTQYF. CDR3 in DNA: TGTGCCACTGTGCTAGCCGGCACAGATACGCAGTATTTT. The chain couples TRBV6-1 to TRBJ2-3; the D gene is possibly TRBD2 (5 bases). Trimming pared 10 bases from V and 1 base from J, leaving 12 bases between. CDR1 is MNHNS and CDR2 is SASEGT in the germline V gene. The CDR3 loop spans 13 amino acids.

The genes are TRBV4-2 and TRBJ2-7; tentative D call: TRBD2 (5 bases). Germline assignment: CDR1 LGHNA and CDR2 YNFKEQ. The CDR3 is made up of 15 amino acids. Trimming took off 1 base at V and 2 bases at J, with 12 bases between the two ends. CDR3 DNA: TGTGCCAGCAGCCAAGGGAGGCGGTTCGCCTACGAGCAGTACTTC. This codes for CASSQGRRFAYEQYF.

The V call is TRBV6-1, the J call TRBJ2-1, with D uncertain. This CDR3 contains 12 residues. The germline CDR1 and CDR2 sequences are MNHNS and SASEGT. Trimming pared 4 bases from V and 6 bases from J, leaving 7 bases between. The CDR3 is CASSATLNEQFF. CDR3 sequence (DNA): TGTGCCAGCAGTGCGACCCTCAATGAGCAGTTCTTC.

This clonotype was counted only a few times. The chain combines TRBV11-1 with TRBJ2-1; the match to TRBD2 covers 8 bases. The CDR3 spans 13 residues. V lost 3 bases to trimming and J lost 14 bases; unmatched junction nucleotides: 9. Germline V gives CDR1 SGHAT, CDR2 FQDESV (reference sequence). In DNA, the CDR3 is TGTGCCAGCAGCTTTTCCCCATTGCGGGGGGAGTTCTTC. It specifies CASSFSPLRGEFF.

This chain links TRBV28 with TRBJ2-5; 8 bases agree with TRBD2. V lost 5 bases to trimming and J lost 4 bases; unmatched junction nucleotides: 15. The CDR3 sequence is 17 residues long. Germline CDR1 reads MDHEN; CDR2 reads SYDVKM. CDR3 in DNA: TGTGCCAGCAGTCCTCGCCCAGGGCGGGGGGCTTTAGAGACCCAGTACTTC. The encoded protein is CASSPRPGRGALETQYF. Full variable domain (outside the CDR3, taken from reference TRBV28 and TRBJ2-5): DVKVTQSSRYLVKRTGEKVFLECVQDMDHENMFWYRQDPGLGLRLIYFSYDVKMKEKGDIPEGYSVSREKKERFSLILESASTNQTSMYLCASSPRPGRGALETQYFGPGTRLLVL.

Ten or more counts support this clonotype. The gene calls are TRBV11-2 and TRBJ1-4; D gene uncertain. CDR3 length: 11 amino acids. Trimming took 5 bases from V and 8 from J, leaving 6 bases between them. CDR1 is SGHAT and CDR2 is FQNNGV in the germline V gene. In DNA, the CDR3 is TGTGCCAGCAGCCAAGGGGAAAAACTGTTTTTT. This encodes CASSQGEKLFF.

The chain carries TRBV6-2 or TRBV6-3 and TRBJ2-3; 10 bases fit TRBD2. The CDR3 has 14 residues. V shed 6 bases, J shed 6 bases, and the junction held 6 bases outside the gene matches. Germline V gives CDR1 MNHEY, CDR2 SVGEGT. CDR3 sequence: CASRHLAGEDTQYF. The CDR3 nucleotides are TGTGCCAGCAGGCATCTAGCGGGAGAGGATACGCAGTATTTT.

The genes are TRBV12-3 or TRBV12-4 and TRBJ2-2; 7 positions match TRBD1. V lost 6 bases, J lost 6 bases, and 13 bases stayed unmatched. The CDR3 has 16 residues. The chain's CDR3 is CASSETGTDSPGELFF. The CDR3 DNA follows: TGTGCCAGCAGCGAGACCGGGACAGACTCACCCGGGGAGCTGTTTTTT.

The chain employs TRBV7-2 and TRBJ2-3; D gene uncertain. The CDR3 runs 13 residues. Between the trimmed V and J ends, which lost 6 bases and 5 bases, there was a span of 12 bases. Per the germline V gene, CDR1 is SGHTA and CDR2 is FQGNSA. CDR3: CASRRYAVDTQYF. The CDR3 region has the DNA TGTGCCAGCAGACGATACGCAGTAGATACGCAGTATTTT.

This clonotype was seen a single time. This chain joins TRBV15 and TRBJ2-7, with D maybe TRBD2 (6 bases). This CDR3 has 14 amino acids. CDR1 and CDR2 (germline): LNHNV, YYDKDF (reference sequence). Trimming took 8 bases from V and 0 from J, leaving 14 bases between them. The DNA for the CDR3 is TGTGCCACCGGTTTAGCGGCCAGCTCCTACGAGCAGTACTTC. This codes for CATGLAASSYEQYF. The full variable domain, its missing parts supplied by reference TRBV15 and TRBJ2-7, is DAMVIQNPRYQVTQFGKPVTLSCSQTLNHNVMYWYQQKSSQAPKLLFHYYDKDFNNEADTPDNFQSRRPNTSFCFLDIRSPGLGDTAMYLCATGLAASSYEQYFGPGTRLTVT.

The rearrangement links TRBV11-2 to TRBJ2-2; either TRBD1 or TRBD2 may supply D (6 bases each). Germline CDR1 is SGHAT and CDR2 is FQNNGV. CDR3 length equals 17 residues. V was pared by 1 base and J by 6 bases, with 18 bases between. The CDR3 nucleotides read TGTGCCAGCAGCTTAGGTGGGGGGCGACTAGTCTCCGGGGAGCTGTTTTTT. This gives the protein CASSLGGGRLVSGELFF.

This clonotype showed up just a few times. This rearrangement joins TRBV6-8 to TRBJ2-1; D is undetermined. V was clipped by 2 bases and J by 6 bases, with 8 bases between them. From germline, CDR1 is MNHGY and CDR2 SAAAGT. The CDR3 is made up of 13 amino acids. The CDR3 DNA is TGTGCCAGCAGTTACCAGGAGAGCAATGAGCAGTTCTTC. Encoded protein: CASSYQESNEQFF.

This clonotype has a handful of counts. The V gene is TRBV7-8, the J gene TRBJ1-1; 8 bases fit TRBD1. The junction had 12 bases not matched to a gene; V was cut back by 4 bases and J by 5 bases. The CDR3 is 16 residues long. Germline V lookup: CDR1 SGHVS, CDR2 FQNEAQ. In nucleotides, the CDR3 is TGTGCCAGCAGCTCCCGGACAGGGATATCGAGAACTGAAGCTTTCTTT. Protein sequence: CASSSRTGISRTEAFF.

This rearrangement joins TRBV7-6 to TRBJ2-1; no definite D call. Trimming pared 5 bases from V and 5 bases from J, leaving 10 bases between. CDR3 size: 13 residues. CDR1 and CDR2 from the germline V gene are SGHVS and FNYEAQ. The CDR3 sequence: CASSPRLNNEQFF. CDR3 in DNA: TGTGCCAGCAGCCCTAGACTGAACAATGAGCAGTTCTTC.

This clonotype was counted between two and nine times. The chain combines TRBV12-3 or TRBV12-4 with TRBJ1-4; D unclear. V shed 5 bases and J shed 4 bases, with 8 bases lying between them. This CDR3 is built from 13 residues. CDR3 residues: CASSEQRNEKLFF. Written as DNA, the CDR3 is TGTGCCAGCAGTGAACAGCGTAATGAAAAACTGTTTTTT.

This CDR3 reads CASRGTGSYGYTF. CDR3 DNA: TGTGCCTCTCGCGGGACAGGGTCCTATGGCTACACCTTC. The chain combines TRBV19 with TRBJ1-2; 9 positions agree with TRBD1. The J segment lost 4 bases and the V segment lost 11 bases, leaving 8 bases of the junction unmatched. Per germline, CDR1 LNHDA and CDR2 SQIVND (reference sequence). This CDR3 comprises 13 residues.